The following is a T cell receptor (beta chain) sequence with its context. What it recognizes is unknown. The data derive from a study of shared clonotypes between healthy human individuals. General study results and limits: Roughly 5% of naive CD4 clonotypes were common to a handful of donors. There were few donors, and this limited the genetic and exposure-history diversity represented. Investigators expected sequencing depth to affect clonotype sharing among donors.

Generated by immunoSEQ multiplex PCR, the TCRdb table keeps only in-frame clones and is missing some. Here the sample spans around 510,000 clones, more than 95% being singletons. The clonotype originates from a woman in her twenties or thirties in good health. The specimen sequenced was naive CD4+ T cells sorted from blood. Subset denoted: CD45RA+ positively selected.

CDR3 DNA sequence: TGTGCCAGCAGCAGGGAAGACGAGAGAACCTACGAGCAGTACTTC. This translates into CASSREDERTYEQYF. The chain carries TRBV21-1 and TRBJ2-7. TRBV21-1 is a documented pseudogene. The CDR3 has 15 residues.